Listed below are T cell receptor beta chains from one sample, sequenced in a study of shared clonotypes between healthy human individuals. Sequenced by immunoSEQ multiplex PCR; TCRdb stores in-frame clones only, minus some. Of 750,000 to 1,000,000 clones listed, 80% to 95% are singletons. Sequencing used naive CD8+ T cells sorted from blood. Receptors originate from a man under 40 in good health. The CDR3 runs from the conserved cysteine through the conserved F or W. Each record gives: D gene, J gene, CDR3 length, clone size, V gene, CDR3 protein, CDR3 DNA. D genes are given only for firm matches. Size values are once, few and many counts, or a class for expanded clones, and some rows have none.

D gene: NA
J gene: TRBJ2-7
CDR3 length: 13
clone size: NA
V gene: TRBV11-2
CDR3 protein: CASSPRSSYEQYF
CDR3 DNA: TGTGCCAGCAGCCCACGGAGCTCCTACGAGCAGTACTTC

D gene: NA
J gene: TRBJ2-7
CDR3 length: 14
clone size: NA
V gene: TRBV7-9
CDR3 protein: CASTKDGNSYEQYF
CDR3 DNA: TGTGCCAGCACCAAGGATGGGAACTCCTACGAGCAGTACTTC

D gene: NA
J gene: TRBJ2-7
CDR3 length: 15
clone size: NA
V gene: TRBV27
CDR3 protein: CASSFKGAPRYEQYF
CDR3 DNA: TGTGCCAGCAGTTTCAAGGGTGCCCCAAGGTACGAGCAGTACTTC

D gene: NA
J gene: TRBJ1-2
CDR3 length: 14
clone size: once
V gene: TRBV27
CDR3 protein: CASSSSPLYYGYTF
CDR3 DNA: TGTGCCAGCAGTTCCTCCCCATTATACTATGGCTACACCTTC

D gene: TRBD1
J gene: TRBJ1-1
CDR3 length: 15
clone size: NA
V gene: TRBV14
CDR3 protein: CASSLSGTGDTEAFF
CDR3 DNA: TGTGCCAGCAGCCTTTCCGGGACAGGGGACACTGAAGCTTTCTTT

D gene: NA
J gene: TRBJ1-4
CDR3 length: 13
clone size: NA
V gene: TRBV19
CDR3 protein: CASSEFTNEKLFF
CDR3 DNA: TGTGCCAGTAGCGAGTTTACTAATGAAAAACTGTTTTTT

D gene: NA
J gene: TRBJ2-1
CDR3 length: 12
clone size: NA
V gene: TRBV29-1
CDR3 protein: CSVEASYNEQFF
CDR3 DNA: TGCAGCGTTGAAGCCAGCTACAATGAGCAGTTCTTC

D gene: NA
J gene: TRBJ2-3
CDR3 length: 14
clone size: NA
V gene: TRBV5-6
CDR3 protein: CASSLVATTDTQYF
CDR3 DNA: TGTGCCAGCAGCTTGGTGGCCACAACAGATACGCAGTATTTT

D gene: NA
J gene: TRBJ2-5
CDR3 length: 11
clone size: few
V gene: TRBV30
CDR3 protein: CAWEPFGTQYF
CDR3 DNA: TGTGCCTGGGAACCCTTCGGGACCCAGTACTTC

D gene: TRBD1
J gene: TRBJ1-2
CDR3 length: 18
clone size: NA
V gene: TRBV4-1
CDR3 protein: CASSQEPATDRGNYGYTF
CDR3 DNA: TGCGCCAGCAGCCAAGAACCAGCAACAGACAGGGGTAACTATGGCTACACCTTC

D gene: NA
J gene: TRBJ2-7
CDR3 length: 16
clone size: NA
V gene: TRBV7-9
CDR3 protein: CASSPRDRGLPYEQYF
CDR3 DNA: TGTGCCAGCAGCCCTCGCGATCGGGGGCTCCCTTACGAGCAGTACTTC

D gene: NA
J gene: TRBJ2-1
CDR3 length: 15
clone size: once
V gene: TRBV7-9
CDR3 protein: CASSLVTGVYNEQFF
CDR3 DNA: TGTGCCAGCAGCTTAGTCACGGGAGTTTACAATGAGCAGTTCTTC

D gene: NA
J gene: TRBJ2-6
CDR3 length: 20
clone size: NA
V gene: TRBV7-8
CDR3 protein: CASSLAIFIPGPSGANVLTF
CDR3 DNA: TGTGCCAGCAGCTTAGCCATATTTATCCCAGGCCCCTCTGGGGCCAACGTCCTGACTTTC

D gene: NA
J gene: TRBJ1-5
CDR3 length: 15
clone size: NA
V gene: TRBV19
CDR3 protein: CASSIFYLSNQPQHF
CDR3 DNA: TGTGCCAGTAGTATCTTTTACCTTAGCAATCAGCCCCAGCATTTT

D gene: NA
J gene: TRBJ1-3
CDR3 length: 15
clone size: NA
V gene: TRBV9
CDR3 protein: CASSVGQSGGNTIYF
CDR3 DNA: TGTGCCAGCAGCGTAGGACAGTCGGGGGGAAACACCATATATTTT

D gene: NA
J gene: TRBJ2-1
CDR3 length: 14
clone size: NA
V gene: TRBV7-9
CDR3 protein: CASSLVLAHNEQFF
CDR3 DNA: TGTGCCAGCAGCTTAGTATTAGCCCACAATGAGCAGTTCTTC

D gene: NA
J gene: TRBJ2-3
CDR3 length: 13
clone size: NA
V gene: TRBV5-6
CDR3 protein: CASSPPVADTQYF
CDR3 DNA: TGTGCCAGCAGCCCCCCGGTGGCAGATACGCAGTATTTT

D gene: TRBD2
J gene: TRBJ2-2
CDR3 length: 15
clone size: once
V gene: TRBV7-2
CDR3 protein: CASIPSGRAHGELFF
CDR3 DNA: TGTGCCAGTATACCGAGCGGGAGGGCCCACGGGGAGCTGTTTTTT

D gene: TRBD2
J gene: TRBJ2-7
CDR3 length: 15
clone size: NA
V gene: TRBV28
CDR3 protein: CASSVGLAGSYEQYF
CDR3 DNA: TGTGCCAGCAGTGTCGGACTAGCGGGCTCGTACGAGCAGTACTTC

D gene: TRBD1
J gene: TRBJ2-5
CDR3 length: 14
clone size: NA
V gene: TRBV10-2
CDR3 protein: CASGPTGGGETQYF
CDR3 DNA: TGCGCCAGCGGCCCAACAGGGGGTGGAGAGACCCAGTACTTC

D gene: TRBD2
J gene: TRBJ2-7
CDR3 length: 16
clone size: NA
V gene: TRBV14
CDR3 protein: CASSHTPQGGSYEQYF
CDR3 DNA: TGTGCCAGCAGCCATACCCCCCAGGGAGGGAGCTACGAGCAGTACTTC

D gene: TRBD1
J gene: TRBJ2-7
CDR3 length: 18
clone size: NA
V gene: TRBV4-1
CDR3 protein: CASSPRAGTGGNSYEQYF
CDR3 DNA: TGCGCCAGCAGCCCTCGAGCCGGGACAGGGGGAAATTCCTACGAGCAGTACTTC

D gene: NA
J gene: TRBJ2-3
CDR3 length: 12
clone size: NA
V gene: TRBV7-6
CDR3 protein: CASSLITDTQYF
CDR3 DNA: TGTGCCAGCAGCTTAATCACAGATACGCAGTATTTT

D gene: NA
J gene: TRBJ2-5
CDR3 length: 14
clone size: NA
V gene: TRBV9
CDR3 protein: CASSPYNSQETQYF
CDR3 DNA: TGTGCCAGCAGCCCCTATAATAGTCAAGAGACCCAGTACTTC

D gene: NA
J gene: TRBJ2-2
CDR3 length: 18
clone size: NA
V gene: TRBV7-2
CDR3 protein: CASSLRGAGRQDTGELFF
CDR3 DNA: TGTGCCAGCAGCTTAAGGGGTGCGGGTCGTCAGGACACCGGGGAGCTGTTTTTT

D gene: NA
J gene: TRBJ1-5
CDR3 length: 12
clone size: NA
V gene: TRBV19
CDR3 protein: CASSLDRLVQHF
CDR3 DNA: TGTGCCAGTAGTCTCGACAGGCTAGTCCAGCATTTT

D gene: TRBD2
J gene: TRBJ2-1
CDR3 length: 12
clone size: NA
V gene: TRBV28
CDR3 protein: CASSPGTSRWFF
CDR3 DNA: TGTGCCAGCAGTCCCGGGACTAGTAGGTGGTTCTTC

D gene: TRBD2
J gene: TRBJ2-7
CDR3 length: 15
clone size: NA
V gene: TRBV9
CDR3 protein: CASSGGEGESDEQYF
CDR3 DNA: TGTGCCAGCAGCGGAGGGGAGGGTGAGAGCGACGAGCAGTACTTC

D gene: TRBD1
J gene: TRBJ1-2
CDR3 length: 18
clone size: NA
V gene: TRBV4-1
CDR3 protein: CASSPQNLLTGQNYGYTF
CDR3 DNA: TGCGCCAGCAGTCCCCAAAACCTCCTGACAGGGCAAAACTATGGCTACACCTTC

D gene: TRBD1
J gene: TRBJ1-4
CDR3 length: 18
clone size: NA
V gene: TRBV7-9
CDR3 protein: CASSLEWGQSTSGEKLFF
CDR3 DNA: TGTGCCAGCAGCTTAGAATGGGGACAGTCCACATCGGGGGAAAAACTGTTTTTT

D gene: NA
J gene: TRBJ2-7
CDR3 length: 14
clone size: NA
V gene: TRBV7-9
CDR3 protein: CASSLGSPATEQYF
CDR3 DNA: TGTGCCAGCAGCTTAGGTTCCCCGGCTACCGAGCAGTACTTC

D gene: NA
J gene: TRBJ1-2
CDR3 length: 13
clone size: NA
V gene: TRBV27
CDR3 protein: CASSLTDGYGYTF
CDR3 DNA: TGTGCCAGCAGTCTCACGGACGGCTATGGCTACACCTTC

D gene: TRBD1
J gene: TRBJ2-1
CDR3 length: 17
clone size: NA
V gene: TRBV4-1
CDR3 protein: CASSLELTGGFYNEQFF
CDR3 DNA: TGCGCCAGCAGCCTGGAACTAACAGGGGGCTTCTACAATGAGCAGTTCTTC

D gene: NA
J gene: TRBJ1-4
CDR3 length: 12
clone size: NA
V gene: TRBV7-9
CDR3 protein: CASSPSYEKLFF
CDR3 DNA: TGTGCCAGCAGCCCATCCTATGAAAAACTGTTTTTT

D gene: NA
J gene: TRBJ2-7
CDR3 length: 12
clone size: NA
V gene: TRBV19
CDR3 protein: CASSSGLYEQYF
CDR3 DNA: TGTGCCAGTAGTAGTGGTCTTTACGAGCAGTACTTC

D gene: TRBD1
J gene: TRBJ1-2
CDR3 length: 16
clone size: NA
V gene: TRBV6-5
CDR3 protein: CASSYQPGQLNYGYTF
CDR3 DNA: TGTGCCAGCAGTTACCAACCGGGACAGTTAAATTATGGCTACACCTTC

D gene: NA
J gene: TRBJ2-3
CDR3 length: 15
clone size: NA
V gene: TRBV6-1
CDR3 protein: CASSEFPSSGDTQYF
CDR3 DNA: TGTGCCAGCAGTGAATTCCCTAGTTCAGGAGATACGCAGTATTTT

D gene: NA
J gene: TRBJ1-1
CDR3 length: 15
clone size: few
V gene: TRBV5-1
CDR3 protein: CASSFTKQVNTEAFF
CDR3 DNA: TGCGCCAGCAGCTTCACTAAACAGGTGAACACTGAAGCTTTCTTT

D gene: NA
J gene: TRBJ2-3
CDR3 length: 16
clone size: NA
V gene: TRBV5-3
CDR3 protein: CARSVEGLTNTDTQYF
CDR3 DNA: TGTGCCAGAAGCGTCGAGGGGCTAACTAACACAGATACGCAGTATTTT

D gene: TRBD1
J gene: TRBJ2-7
CDR3 length: 14
clone size: few
V gene: TRBV27
CDR3 protein: CASSPGTGEYEQYF
CDR3 DNA: TGTGCCAGCAGTCCCGGGACAGGGGAATACGAGCAGTACTTC

D gene: TRBD2
J gene: TRBJ2-1
CDR3 length: 14
clone size: NA
V gene: TRBV7-7
CDR3 protein: CASSPGLAYNEQFF
CDR3 DNA: TGTGCTAGCAGCCCCGGACTAGCTTACAATGAGCAGTTCTTC

D gene: NA
J gene: TRBJ1-1
CDR3 length: 16
clone size: NA
V gene: TRBV10-3
CDR3 protein: CAISDGQGTINTEAFF
CDR3 DNA: TGTGCCATCAGTGACGGGCAGGGGACGATTAACACTGAAGCTTTCTTT

D gene: TRBD2
J gene: TRBJ2-1
CDR3 length: 16
clone size: NA
V gene: TRBV14
CDR3 protein: CASSQEVGGPDNEQFF
CDR3 DNA: TGTGCCAGCAGCCAAGAGGTGGGAGGGCCTGACAATGAGCAGTTCTTC

D gene: NA
J gene: TRBJ1-2
CDR3 length: 11
clone size: NA
V gene: TRBV27
CDR3 protein: CASRGRVGYTF
CDR3 DNA: TGTGCCAGCAGGGGGCGTGTTGGCTACACCTTC

D gene: TRBD2
J gene: TRBJ2-7
CDR3 length: 15
clone size: once
V gene: TRBV10-1
CDR3 protein: CASSESPPTSGEQYF
CDR3 DNA: TGCGCCAGCAGTGAGTCGCCTCCGACTAGCGGCGAGCAGTACTTC

D gene: TRBD1
J gene: TRBJ2-7
CDR3 length: 15
clone size: NA
V gene: TRBV28
CDR3 protein: CASSYPGTATYEQYF
CDR3 DNA: TGTGCCAGCAGTTACCCTGGGACAGCGACCTACGAGCAGTACTTC

D gene: TRBD2
J gene: TRBJ2-5
CDR3 length: 15
clone size: NA
V gene: TRBV7-6
CDR3 protein: CASSLVKLAEETQYF
CDR3 DNA: TGTGCCAGCAGCTTAGTGAAACTAGCGGAAGAGACCCAGTACTTC

D gene: TRBD1
J gene: TRBJ1-5
CDR3 length: 16
clone size: NA
V gene: TRBV5-1
CDR3 protein: CASRTGASLGNQPQHF
CDR3 DNA: TGCGCCAGCAGGACAGGGGCAAGCCTTGGCAATCAGCCCCAGCATTTT

D gene: TRBD2
J gene: TRBJ2-2
CDR3 length: 16
clone size: NA
V gene: TRBV19
CDR3 protein: CASSFVAGTGDGELFF
CDR3 DNA: TGTGCCAGTAGTTTCGTAGCGGGTACGGGCGACGGGGAGCTGTTTTTT

D gene: TRBD2
J gene: TRBJ2-3
CDR3 length: 16
clone size: NA
V gene: TRBV27
CDR3 protein: CASRRGTSGRTDTQYF
CDR3 DNA: TGTGCCAGCAGACGTGGGACTAGCGGGAGAACAGATACGCAGTATTTT

D gene: TRBD2
J gene: TRBJ2-1
CDR3 length: 13
clone size: NA
V gene: TRBV29-1
CDR3 protein: CSVLAGSYNEQFF
CDR3 DNA: TGCAGCGTGCTAGCGGGGTCCTACAATGAGCAGTTCTTC

D gene: TRBD1
J gene: TRBJ1-2
CDR3 length: 14
clone size: NA
V gene: TRBV7-9
CDR3 protein: CASSIGTGHYGYTF
CDR3 DNA: TGTGCCAGCAGCATAGGGACAGGCCACTATGGCTACACCTTC

D gene: NA
J gene: TRBJ1-2
CDR3 length: 10
clone size: NA
V gene: TRBV28
CDR3 protein: CASGGYGYTF
CDR3 DNA: TGTGCCAGCGGGGGCTATGGCTACACCTTC

D gene: TRBD2
J gene: TRBJ2-1
CDR3 length: 13
clone size: NA
V gene: TRBV30
CDR3 protein: CAWSPGGGNEQFF
CDR3 DNA: TGTGCCTGGAGTCCCGGGGGGGGAAATGAGCAGTTCTTC

D gene: TRBD2
J gene: TRBJ2-2
CDR3 length: 16
clone size: NA
V gene: TRBV2
CDR3 protein: CASSEPASGNTGELFF
CDR3 DNA: TGTGCCAGCAGTGAACCGGCTAGCGGGAACACCGGGGAGCTGTTTTTT

D gene: NA
J gene: TRBJ1-1
CDR3 length: 13
clone size: NA
V gene: TRBV7-2
CDR3 protein: CASSLTMYTEAFF
CDR3 DNA: TGTGCCAGCAGCTTAACGATGTACACTGAAGCTTTCTTT

D gene: TRBD2
J gene: TRBJ2-1
CDR3 length: 15
clone size: NA
V gene: TRBV4-1
CDR3 protein: CASSLRLAGAYEQFF
CDR3 DNA: TGCGCCAGCAGCCTTCGACTAGCGGGAGCGTATGAGCAGTTCTTC